The 32 T cell receptor beta chains in this list originate from one sample, sequenced in a study of blood T cell repertoires in COVID-19 (dated by TCRdb to about 2020). Library preparation was by the immunoSEQ multiplex PCR assay. Sourced from immuneACCESS, this table was stored by TCRdb with only in-frame sequences that have V and J called. A share of the clones is absent; for the studies checked, an unresolved V gene accounts for under half, and the remainder has no known explanation. Within this sample are roughly 100,000 clones, with 70% to 90% of them counted one time only. The top ten hold 2.5% to 3.5% of the sample. The sequenced sample consisted of peripheral blood. The receptors stem from a man aged 45-65 years in a cohort sampled during active COVID-19.

The rearrangement uses TRBV7-2 and TRBJ1-1; the D is unclear. The CDR3 loop spans 14 amino acids. The V end lost 2 bases, the J end lost 7 bases, and 14 bases lay between the germline ends. Germline CDR1 and CDR2: SGHTA and FQGNSA. The CDR3 is CASSLRNTDFEAFF. CDR3 bases: TGTGCCAGCAGCTTAAGGAACACCGACTTTGAAGCTTTCTTT.

This chain connects TRBV7-2 to TRBJ2-1; a weak D match, TRBD1 (5 bases). The CDR3 consists of 16 residues. The germline V and J ends were trimmed by 1 base and 4 bases, with 14 bases remaining between them. Germline CDR1 is SGHTA and CDR2 is FQGNSA. The CDR3 spells CASSLGSPTAYNEQFF. The CDR3 nucleotides are TGTGCCAGCAGCTTAGGGAGTCCGACAGCGTACAATGAGCAGTTCTTC.

A single count supports this clone. The chain is built from TRBV12-3 or TRBV12-4 and TRBJ2-3; D may be TRBD2 (6 bases). The CDR3 covers 13 residues. V was shortened by 3 bases and J by 5 bases, with 9 bases between the two germline ends. The CDR3 region has the DNA TGTGCCAGCAGTTTTCCCGGGGGAGATACGCAGTATTTT. It yields the protein CASSFPGGDTQYF.

This rearrangement joins TRBV6-6 to TRBJ2-5, with D possibly TRBD1 on 6 matching bases. Germline V gene lookup returns CDR1 MNHNY and CDR2 SVGAGI (reference sequence). Trimming took 5 bases from V and 5 from J, leaving 18 bases between them. This CDR3 is 15 amino acids long. The CDR3 coding sequence is TGTGCCAGCAGTACCACCCGGACAGCCCAGGAGACCCAGTACTTC. Residues: CASSTTRTAQETQYF.

This rearrangement joins TRBV7-8 to TRBJ2-7; 9 bases map to TRBD2. V gave up 2 bases and J gave up 2 bases; unmatched junction bases: 1. The CDR3 spans 14 residues. Germline-derived CDR1 and CDR2 are SGHVS and FQNEAQ. CDR3 sequence reads: CASSLLAGTYEQYF. In DNA, the CDR3 is TGTGCCAGCAGCTTACTAGCGGGGACCTACGAGCAGTACTTC.

The CDR3 sequence: CAISESTGGSYNEQFF. In DNA form, the CDR3 reads TGTGCCATCAGTGAGTCGACAGGGGGGTCCTACAATGAGCAGTTCTTC. This sequence joins TRBV10-3 and TRBJ2-1; 9 bases match TRBD1. The CDR3 has 16 residues. The junction had 1 base not matched to a gene; V was cut back by 0 bases and J by 1 base. Germline CDR1 reads ENHRY; CDR2 reads SYGVKD.

The CDR3 region has the DNA TGTGCCAGCAGTATAGGACAAAAAGGGGCTGAAGCTTTCTTT. Protein: CASSIGQKGAEAFF. The genes are TRBV28 and TRBJ1-1, with D perhaps TRBD1 (5 bases). Germline V gene lookup returns CDR1 MDHEN and CDR2 SYDVKM. Trimming took 5 bases from V and 6 from J, leaving 16 bases between them. The CDR3 spans 14 residues. The full variable domain, with the rest looked up from reference TRBV28 and TRBJ1-1, is DVKVTQSSRYLVKRTGEKVFLECVQDMDHENMFWYRQDPGLGLRLIYFSYDVKMKEKGDIPEGYSVSREKKERFSLILESASTNQTSMYLCASSIGQKGAEAFFGQGTRLTVV.

The rearrangement joins TRBV19 to TRBJ1-6; the match to TRBD1 covers 7 bases. Trimming at V came to 6 bases and at J to 6 bases, leaving 5 bases not matched to a gene. This CDR3 region has 14 residues. Germline V gene data show CDR1 as LNHDA and CDR2 as SQIVND (reference sequence). CDR3 sequence reads: CASSMTGSNSPLHF. CDR3 nucleotide sequence: TGTGCCAGTAGCATGACAGGGAGTAATTCACCCCTCCACTTT. Looking up the rest from reference TRBV19 and TRBJ1-6 gives the full variable domain: DGGITQSPKYLFRKEGQNVTLSCEQNLNHDAMYWYRQDPGQGLRLIYYSQIVNDFQKGDIAEGYSVSREKKESFPLTVTSAQKNPTAFYLCASSMTGSNSPLHFGNGTRLTVT.

The rearrangement uses TRBV2 and TRBJ1-6; TRBD1 is a possible D gene (6 bases). Trimming took 5 bases from V and 11 from J, leaving 19 bases between them. The germline CDR1 and CDR2 sequences are SNHLY and FYNNEI. There are 15 residues in the CDR3. The CDR3 region is CASSPRDDRIPPLHF. Written as DNA, the CDR3 is TGTGCCAGCAGTCCCCGAGACGACAGGATCCCACCCCTCCACTTT.

This clone appeared many times. V usage is TRBV12-5 and J usage is TRBJ1-5; tentative D call: TRBD1 (5 bases). The CDR3 spans 13 residues. Germline assignment: CDR1 LGHNT and CDR2 FRNRAP. V dropped 6 bases and J dropped 6 bases, with 12 bases sitting between them. The CDR3 DNA is TGTGCTAGTGGCCCCGGGGGGGGTCAGCCCCAGCATTTT. The encoded protein is CASGPGGGQPQHF.

The gene calls are TRBV5-1 and TRBJ2-1, with TRBD2 matching over 9 bases. The junction had 12 bases not matched to a gene; V was cut back by 4 bases and J by 4 bases. The CDR3 is 17 residues long. Germline V gives CDR1 SGHRS, CDR2 YFSETQ. The CDR3 DNA sequence: TGCGCCAGCAGCCCCGGGTCGATGCGGGGGGGATACAATGAGCAGTTCTTC. Translation: CASSPGSMRGGYNEQFF.

The table lists this clone with a few counts. This chain links TRBV29-1 with TRBJ2-5, with 7 nucleotides matching TRBD1. The CDR3 is 12 amino acids. Trimming at V came to 4 bases and at J to 4 bases, leaving 3 bases not matched to a gene. CDR1 SQVTM and CDR2 ANQGSEA come from the germline V gene. The CDR3 region has the DNA TGCAGCGTTGTAGGACAGGCAGAGACCCAGTACTTC. This sequence encodes CSVVGQAETQYF.

The genes are TRBV6-4 and TRBJ2-1, with D tentatively TRBD1 (6 bases). Per germline, CDR1 MRHNA and CDR2 SNTAGT. The CDR3 has 12 residues. Trimming took off 6 bases at V and 4 bases at J, with 7 bases between the two ends. The DNA of the CDR3 is TGTGCCAGCAGCCAGGGGTACAATGAGCAGTTCTTC. Amino acid sequence: CASSQGYNEQFF.

The chain has TRBV7-8 and TRBJ1-4; 7 positions agree with TRBD1. Germline assignment: CDR1 SGHVS and CDR2 FQNEAQ. This CDR3 has 14 amino acids. The V segment lost 5 bases and the J segment 6 bases; nucleotides outside the gene matches: 6. This CDR3 is CASSLTGVDEKLFF. CDR3 in DNA: TGTGCCAGCAGCCTTACAGGGGTCGATGAAAAACTGTTTTTT.

The genes are TRBV6-5 and TRBJ2-2, with TRBD2 identical over 12 bases. This CDR3 region has 15 residues. Germline V gives CDR1 MNHEY, CDR2 SVGAGI. Germline trimming cut 4 bases from V and 7 bases from J; bases unmatched to any gene: 4. CDR3 nucleotide sequence: TGTGCCAGCAGTTCCACTAGCGGGGGGATCGGGGAGCTGTTTTTT. Protein sequence: CASSSTSGGIGELFF.

The chain employs TRBV2 and TRBJ2-2; D remains ambiguous. In germline, CDR1 is SNHLY, CDR2 FYNNEI. The V end was cut by 5 bases, the J end by 3 bases, with 13 bases between. This CDR3 is 15 amino acids long. CDR3 coding DNA: TGTGCCAGCAGTTACCTTGGGCGAGACACCGGGGAGCTGTTTTTT. It codes for CASSYLGRDTGELFF.

This chain joins TRBV2 and TRBJ1-5; D uncertain. CDR1 and CDR2 from the germline V gene are SNHLY and FYNNEI. The CDR3 has 13 amino acids. With 2 bases removed from V and 6 bases from J, the gap between germline ends came to 8 bases. CDR3 protein: CASSESGSQPQHF. CDR3 bases: TGTGCCAGCAGTGAAAGCGGTTCTCAGCCCCAGCATTTT.

This chain joins TRBV1 and TRBJ2-7; the D segment call TRBD2 is taken from the table without a DNA check. TRBV1 is marked as a pseudogene. This CDR3 contains 12 residues. CDR3 sequence: CTSSVRSGEQYF. In nucleotides, the CDR3 is TGCACCAGCAGCGTCCGGTCGGGGGAACAGTACTTC.

The chain couples TRBV6-6 to TRBJ2-3, with TRBD1 matching over 7 bases. Looked up from germline, CDR1 is MNHNY and CDR2 is SVGAGI (reference sequence). V was pared by 4 bases and J by 5 bases, with 9 bases of the junction left unmatched. This CDR3 has 15 amino acids. The CDR3 nucleotides read TGTGCCAGCAGTTTCTATGGGACAGTAGGAGATACGCAGTATTTT. Protein: CASSFYGTVGDTQYF.

The gene calls are TRBV19 and TRBJ1-5; the D gene is possibly TRBD1 (5 bases). V was cut by 9 bases and J by 4 bases, with 16 bases left in between. Germline loops: CDR1 LNHDA, CDR2 SQIVND (reference sequence). There are 14 residues in the CDR3. Here the CDR3 DNA reads TGTGCCAGCGCCCAGGGTAGGGGTAATCAGCCCCAGCATTTT. It translates to CASAQGRGNQPQHF.

The rearrangement uses TRBV7-8 and TRBJ2-3, with TRBD2 matching 8 bases. The V gene's germline CDR1 is SGHVS and CDR2 FQNEAQ. This CDR3 contains 19 residues. The ends lost 1 base at V and 0 bases at J; junction bases unmatched: 12. This CDR3 is CASSLGVRGGRTSTDTQYF. In DNA form, the CDR3 reads TGTGCCAGCAGCTTAGGGGTCCGGGGGGGAAGAACTAGCACAGATACGCAGTATTTT.

On this clone: This CDR3 is also generated by other DNA sequences in the sample. The rearrangement links TRBV6-5 to TRBJ1-1, with D uncertain. V lost 7 bases to trimming and J lost 5 bases, with 8 bases between them. Germline V lookup: CDR1 MNHEY, CDR2 SVGAGI. This CDR3 is built from 11 residues. The CDR3, as DNA: TGTGCCAGCAATCGGGGTACTGAAGCTTTCTTT. It yields the protein CASNRGTEAFF.

The chain employs TRBV6-2 or TRBV6-3 and TRBJ1-6; no clear D. Trimming removed 2 bases at V and 7 bases at J, with 12 bases between. CDR3 length: 15 amino acids. CDR1 is MNHEY and CDR2 is SVGEGT in the germline V gene. The CDR3 nucleotides are TGTGCCAGCAGTTACGGAAACAGACGGAATTCACCCCTCCACTTT. Translation: CASSYGNRRNSPLHF.

The chain couples TRBV24-1 to TRBJ2-3; 7 bases line up with TRBD2. The CDR3 totals 14 residues. The V gene's germline CDR1 is KGHDR and CDR2 SFDVKD. V was clipped by 7 bases and J by 1 base; unmatched bases: 4. CDR3 region: CATRGGFGTDTQYF. CDR3 nucleotides: TGTGCCACCAGGGGGGGGTTTGGCACAGATACGCAGTATTTT.

The CDR3 DNA reads as TGTGCCAGCAGTTACGCGGACTCCTACGAGCAGTACTTC. This codes for CASSYADSYEQYF. The chain carries TRBV6-6 and TRBJ2-7, with D hard to call. Germline V lookup: CDR1 MNHNY, CDR2 SVGAGI (reference sequence). This CDR3 is 13 amino acids long. V lost 2 bases, J lost 0 bases, and 5 bases lay in between.

The chain employs TRBV28 and TRBJ2-1, with 7 bases fitting TRBD1. Germline values: CDR1 MDHEN, CDR2 SYDVKM. The CDR3 consists of 15 residues. Trimming took 3 bases from V and 2 from J; bases not matched to a gene: 4. This CDR3 is CASSFGQGAYNEQFF. CDR3 DNA sequence: TGTGCCAGCAGTTTTGGGCAGGGGGCCTACAATGAGCAGTTCTTC.

This clone was recorded once. V is TRBV10-3 and J is TRBJ1-4; 7 nucleotides match TRBD1. The CDR3 has 14 residues. Trimming removed 5 bases from V and 5 bases from J; junction bases left unmatched: 5. Germline V lookup: CDR1 ENHRY, CDR2 SYGVKD. The CDR3, as DNA: TGTGCCATCAGTAAGGGGGCCGGGAATGAAAAACTGTTTTTT. Protein sequence: CAISKGAGNEKLFF.

V is TRBV18 and J is TRBJ2-6; TRBD1 matches 8 bases. Germline trimming cut 3 bases from V and 0 bases from J; bases unmatched to any gene: 4. This CDR3 comprises 17 residues. From germline, CDR1 is KGHSH and CDR2 LQKENI. The CDR3 spells CASSPGQGYSGANVLTF. Written as DNA, the CDR3 is TGTGCCAGCTCACCCGGACAGGGCTACTCTGGGGCCAACGTCCTGACTTTC.

The CDR3 loop is CAIKSGDYEQYF. Here the CDR3 DNA reads TGTGCCATCAAATCAGGGGACTACGAGCAGTACTTC. The rearrangement uses TRBV10-3 and TRBJ2-7; D perhaps matches TRBD1 (6 bases). Trimming removed 7 bases from V and 3 bases from J, with 10 bases in between. CDR1 and CDR2 (germline): ENHRY, SYGVKD. The CDR3 is 12 amino acids.

The V gene is TRBV5-4, the J gene TRBJ2-1, with 7 bases identical to TRBD1. The CDR3 is 14 residues long. The V gene end was trimmed by 4 bases and the J gene end by 4 bases; junction bases not matched to a gene: 5. The germline gives CDR1 SGHNT, CDR2 YYREEE (reference sequence). The CDR3 spells CASSLMTGYNEQFF. In DNA form, the CDR3 reads TGTGCCAGCAGCCTTATGACAGGGTACAATGAGCAGTTCTTC.

This clone was observed a few times. The chain joins TRBV7-6 to TRBJ1-6; 7 bases map to TRBD1. Germline CDR1 SGHVS, CDR2 FNYEAQ. The trim removed 5 bases at V and 6 bases at J, leaving 7 bases unmatched. CDR3 length equals 15 residues. CDR3 sequence reads: CASSPRDSVNSPLHF. CDR3 nucleotides: TGTGCCAGCAGCCCCCGGGACAGCGTTAATTCACCCCTCCACTTT.

The chain couples TRBV6-5 to TRBJ2-7; D gene uncertain. Germline V gives CDR1 MNHEY, CDR2 SVGAGI. The CDR3 totals 12 residues. The V end lost 4 bases, the J end lost 4 bases, and 8 bases lay between the germline ends. CDR3 nucleotide sequence: TGTGCCAGCAGTTTAAGCATTTACGAGCAGTACGTC. It encodes CASSLSIYEQYV.